Below are 25 T cell receptor beta chains sequenced from a single sample in a study of blood T cell repertoires in COVID-19. The method was immunoSEQ multiplex PCR; TCRdb's version includes in-frame clones alone and lacks a portion of them. The sample contains about 180,000 clones, approximately 89% of which appear only once. Material for sequencing was peripheral blood. These receptors were collected from a woman aged 30 to 39 with acute or convalescent COVID-19.

The CDR3 DNA is TGTGCCAGCAGCCCTAGGCACCAAGAAGCTTTCTTT. This encodes CASSPRHQEAFF. The chain recombines TRBV13 with TRBJ1-1; no clear D. This CDR3 contains 12 residues. CDR1 and CDR2 from the germline V gene are PRHDT and FYEKMQ (reference sequence). Trimming cost V 5 bases and J 8 bases, with 12 bases left between them.

CDR3 loop: CASSPLGQSEDEQYF. CDR3 DNA sequence: TGTGCCAGCTCACCTTTGGGACAAAGCGAAGACGAGCAGTACTTC. The genes are TRBV18 and TRBJ2-7; D might be TRBD1 (6 bases). CDR1 is KGHSH, CDR2 LQKENI, per germline. The V gene lost 3 bases and the J gene lost 5 bases, with 17 bases spanning the gap. The CDR3 is 15 amino acids.

This chain joins TRBV2 and TRBJ1-2, with unresolved D. The V gene lost 11 bases and the J gene lost 9 bases, with 13 bases spanning the gap. The CDR3 is made up of 10 amino acids. The germline CDR1 and CDR2 sequences are SNHLY and FYNNEI. For the CDR3, the DNA is TGTGCCGGGCTATCTGTGAGCTACACCTTC. Translating gives CAGLSVSYTF.

This clone appeared once. The rearrangement joins TRBV11-2 to TRBJ2-6; 7 bases agree with TRBD1. J was trimmed by 6 bases and V by 5 bases; bases with no gene match: 10. The CDR3 is made up of 16 amino acids. Germline loops: CDR1 SGHAT, CDR2 FQNNGV. CDR3 region: CASSGDRVFTANVLTF. DNA for the CDR3: TGTGCCAGCAGCGGTGACAGGGTCTTCACGGCCAACGTCCTGACTTTC.

The rearrangement joins TRBV7-9 to TRBJ2-1, with D possibly TRBD2 on 5 matching bases. V dropped 5 bases and J dropped 5 bases, with 22 bases sitting between them. Germline CDR1 and CDR2: SEHNR and FQNEAQ (reference sequence). The CDR3 is made up of 17 amino acids. CDR3 sequence reads: CASSGRGINHRNNEQFF. CDR3 nucleotides: TGTGCCAGCAGCGGGCGAGGGATAAATCATCGTAACAATGAGCAGTTCTTC.

The gene calls are TRBV10-3 and TRBJ2-7, with D possibly TRBD2 on 6 matching bases. Germline loops: CDR1 ENHRY, CDR2 SYGVKD. The CDR3 extends over 17 amino acids. V was trimmed by 3 bases and J by 7 bases, leaving 25 bases between them. As DNA, the CDR3 is TGTGCCATCAGTGACGGAGGGCGGGCAGGGTTGATACGGGAGCAGTACTTC. Its translation is CAISDGGRAGLIREQYF.

The chain links TRBV5-1 to TRBJ2-1; D unresolved. Germline V gene lookup returns CDR1 SGHRS and CDR2 YFSETQ. The CDR3 totals 12 residues. V lost 3 bases, J lost 8 bases, and 9 bases lay in between. The CDR3 loop is CASSSGRDEQFF. In nucleotides, the CDR3 is TGCGCCAGCAGCTCCGGTCGGGATGAGCAGTTCTTC.

The chain recombines TRBV6-5 with TRBJ2-1; 10 nucleotides align to TRBD2. Per the germline V gene, CDR1 is MNHEY and CDR2 is SVGAGI. V dropped 6 bases and J dropped 7; count of bases not matched to a gene: 9. The CDR3 covers 15 residues. The CDR3 here is CASRALAGINNEQFF. The CDR3 bases are TGTGCCAGCAGAGCACTAGCGGGGATAAATAATGAGCAGTTCTTC.

The V and J genes are TRBV7-8 and TRBJ2-3, with a possible D match to TRBD2 (5 bases). Germline values: CDR1 SGHVS, CDR2 FQNEAQ. CDR3 length equals 14 residues. V was trimmed by 5 bases and J by 2 bases, leaving 11 bases between them. The CDR3 coding sequence is TGTGCCAGCAGCCTTCGGGGAAACACAGATACGCAGTATTTT. Amino acids: CASSLRGNTDTQYF.

V is TRBV19 and J is TRBJ1-1, with 9 bases fitting TRBD1. The germline V gene encodes CDR1 LNHDA and CDR2 SQIVND (reference sequence). CDR3 length equals 13 residues. Trimming at V came to 6 bases and at J to 8 bases, leaving 7 bases not matched to a gene. The CDR3 DNA reads TGTGCCAGTAGCGCCGGGACAGGGCCCGAAGCTTTCTTT. This codes for CASSAGTGPEAFF.

V usage is TRBV7-9 and J usage is TRBJ1-2; TRBD1 matches at 7 bases. V was pared by 7 bases and J by 4 bases, with 3 bases of the junction left unmatched. The length of the CDR3 is 12 residues. Germline CDR1 SEHNR, CDR2 FQNEAQ (reference sequence). The CDR3 sequence: CASNRQGYGYTF. The CDR3 nucleotides read TGTGCCAGCAACCGACAGGGCTATGGCTACACCTTC.

The gene calls are TRBV7-9 and TRBJ1-2, with D possibly TRBD1 on 5 matching bases. V was cut by 5 bases and J by 6 bases, with 13 bases left in between. The CDR3 length is 13 residues. Germline loops: CDR1 SEHNR, CDR2 FQNEAQ (reference sequence). The CDR3 DNA reads as TGTGCCAGCAGCCGGAGGGGAGGGGATGGCTACACCTTC. This encodes CASSRRGGDGYTF.

The table lists this clone with a count of one. The rearrangement uses TRBV18 and TRBJ1-2; D is ambiguous. The CDR3 has 15 residues. Deletions cut 3 bases from V and 4 bases from J, with 15 bases between. The germline gives CDR1 KGHSH, CDR2 LQKENI. The CDR3 sequence is CASSPSSLAIYGYTF. The CDR3 DNA reads as TGTGCCAGCTCACCGTCATCCTTAGCGATCTATGGCTACACCTTC.

The chain couples TRBV19 to TRBJ1-3; TRBD1 matches at 7 bases. Losses at the gene ends were 6 bases for V and 0 bases for J; bases not matched to a gene: 8. The germline V gene has CDR1 LNHDA and CDR2 SQIVND (reference sequence). This CDR3 has 16 amino acids. CDR3 coding DNA: TGTGCCAGTAGCAGACAGGGCCAGAGCTCTGGAAACACCATATATTTT. Encoded protein: CASSRQGQSSGNTIYF.

The rearrangement uses TRBV5-6 and TRBJ1-4; TRBD1 agrees at 9 bases. This CDR3 has 16 amino acids. The germline V gene encodes CDR1 SGHDT and CDR2 YYEEEE. V lost 4 bases and J lost 8; bases outside the gene matches: 12. In DNA, the CDR3 is TGTGCCAGCAGCCCTACCTCCGGGACAGGGTCGGAAAAACTGTTTTTT. Protein product: CASSPTSGTGSEKLFF.

CDR3 nucleotides: TGTGCCAGCAGCTCCTCGGGGTACACCATATATTTT. Residues: CASSSSGYTIYF. V gene TRBV6-5 combines with J gene TRBJ1-3; D is unresolved. The CDR3 runs 12 residues. CDR1 and CDR2 (germline): MNHEY, SVGAGI. The V end lost 6 bases, the J end lost 8 bases, and 11 bases lay between the germline ends.

The genes are TRBV7-2 and TRBJ1-3, with 7 bases matching TRBD1. CDR1 SGHTA and CDR2 FQGNSA come from the germline V gene. The J segment lost 0 bases and the V segment lost 1 base, leaving 6 bases of the junction unmatched. This CDR3 is 17 amino acids long. CDR3 nucleotide sequence: TGTGCCAGCAGCTTAGAGCAGGGGGTCTACTCTGGAAACACCATATATTTT. This sequence encodes CASSLEQGVYSGNTIYF.

The table lists this clone with a count of one. V is TRBV5-1 and J is TRBJ2-5; 10 nucleotides agree with TRBD1. The ends lost 4 bases at V and 5 bases at J; junction bases unmatched: 5. The CDR3 is 14 residues long. Germline-derived CDR1 and CDR2 are SGHRS and YFSETQ. CDR3 sequence reads: CASSTGQGMETQYF. CDR3 bases: TGCGCCAGCAGCACGGGACAGGGGATGGAGACCCAGTACTTC. Complete variable domain (other parts from reference TRBV5-1 and TRBJ2-5): KAGVTQTPRYLIKTRGQQVTLSCSPISGHRSVSWYQQTPGQGLQFLFEYFSETQRNKGNFPGRFSGRQFSNSRSEMNVSTLELGDSALYLCASSTGQGMETQYFGPGTRLLVL.

The V gene is TRBV9, the J gene TRBJ2-1, with D uncertain. The CDR3 consists of 15 residues. V dropped 4 bases and J dropped 4 bases, with 15 bases sitting between them. Germline V gene lookup returns CDR1 SGDLS and CDR2 YYNGEE. CDR3 bases: TGTGCCAGCAGCCGAAGCCACCCGAATTACAATGAGCAGTTCTTC. Protein: CASSRSHPNYNEQFF.

This chain joins TRBV6-1 and TRBJ1-5; 7 bases match TRBD1. CDR1 is MNHNS and CDR2 is SASEGT in the germline V gene. The CDR3 has 15 amino acids. Trimming at V came to 3 bases and at J to 6 bases, leaving 8 bases not matched to a gene. CDR3 nucleotides: TGTGCCAGCAGTGATGACGACAGGGAAGGTCAGCCCCAGCATTTT. Protein product: CASSDDDREGQPQHF.

CDR3 bases: TGTGCCAGTAGTGACCGGGACAGGAGTCGGGAAGCTTTCTTT. Its protein product is CASSDRDRSREAFF. This rearrangement joins TRBV19 to TRBJ1-1; 8 nucleotides match TRBD1. V lost 5 bases, J lost 8 bases, and 10 bases stayed unmatched. This CDR3 is 14 amino acids long. CDR1 LNHDA and CDR2 SQIVND come from the germline V gene (reference sequence). The full variable domain, its missing parts supplied by reference TRBV19 and TRBJ1-1, is DGGITQSPKYLFRKEGQNVTLSCEQNLNHDAMYWYRQDPGQGLRLIYYSQIVNDFQKGDIAEGYSVSREKKESFPLTVTSAQKNPTAFYLCASSDRDRSREAFFGQGTRLTVV.

In its sample, this clone was seen once. This chain connects TRBV5-4 to TRBJ2-5, with 7 bases identical to TRBD2. This CDR3 region has 14 residues. The germline gives CDR1 SGHNT, CDR2 YYREEE (reference sequence). With V trimmed by 4 bases and J by 4 bases, 7 bases remained unmatched. The CDR3 DNA follows: TGTGCCAGCAGCCTAGCGGTGGCGGGAGAGACCCAGTACTTC. It is translated as CASSLAVAGETQYF.

The V and J genes are TRBV5-1 and TRBJ2-5, with 9 bases aligning to TRBD1. With V trimmed by 9 bases and J by 3 bases, 9 bases remained unmatched. The V gene's germline CDR1 is SGHRS and CDR2 YFSETQ. This CDR3 has 14 residues. The CDR3 DNA is TGCGCCACTTCCCCCGGGACAGGGAAAGAGACCCAGTACTTC. Amino acid sequence: CATSPGTGKETQYF. The full variable domain, its missing parts supplied by reference TRBV5-1 and TRBJ2-5, is KAGVTQTPRYLIKTRGQQVTLSCSPISGHRSVSWYQQTPGQGLQFLFEYFSETQRNKGNFPGRFSGRQFSNSRSEMNVSTLELGDSALYLCATSPGTGKETQYFGPGTRLLVL.

This clone was recorded once. This chain connects TRBV11-3 to TRBJ2-2, with a possible D match to TRBD2 (5 bases). The CDR3 contains 12 residues. Germline-derived CDR1 and CDR2 are SGHNT and YENEEA. V was pared by 5 bases and J by 8 bases, with 9 bases between. The CDR3 spells CASSEDLGELFF. As DNA, the CDR3 is TGTGCCAGCAGCGAGGACTTGGGGGAGCTGTTTTTT. Full variable domain (rest looked up from reference TRBV11-3 and TRBJ2-2): EAGVVQSPRYKIIEKKQPVAFWCNPISGHNTLYWYLQNLGQGPELLIRYENEEAVDDSQLPKDRFSAERLKGVDSTLKIQPAELGDSAVYLCASSEDLGELFFGEGSRLTVL.

The gene calls are TRBV5-4 and TRBJ2-5, with no clear D. The V end lost 0 bases, the J end lost 1 base, and 4 bases lay between the germline ends. The V gene's germline CDR1 is SGHNT and CDR2 YYREEE (reference sequence). The CDR3 is 13 amino acids. CDR3 sequence (DNA): TGTGCCAGCAGCTTGGGGCCCCAAGAGACCCAGTACTTC. This gives the protein CASSLGPQETQYF. The full variable domain, rest sourced from reference TRBV5-4 and TRBJ2-5, is ETGVTQSPTHLIKTRGQQVTLRCSSQSGHNTVSWYQQALGQGPQFIFQYYREEENGRGNFPPRFSGLQFPNYSSELNVNALELDDSALYLCASSLGPQETQYFGPGTRLLVL.